This T cell receptor beta chain was obtained from a study of shared clonotypes between healthy human individuals. To note about this clone: The target antigen is unknown.

Germline lookup yields CDR1 LGHNA and CDR2 YSLEER. V was trimmed by 0 bases and J by 3 bases, leaving 11 bases between them. This CDR3 has 15 residues. Overall study results and limits: Generation probabilities of non-shared clonotypes were lower (relative to those shared by all four donors).

Sequencing used immunoSEQ multiplex PCR; TCRdb keeps in-frame clones, though not all of them. The repertoire holds approximately 2.5 million clones, with roughly 92% as singletons. Sequencing was done on a sample of naive CD4+ T cells sorted from blood. Subset meaning: CD45RA+ positively selected. The TCR was taken from a man between 18 and 35 years old in good health. The chain employs TRBV4-3 and TRBJ1-2; D is undetermined. The CDR3 is CASSQDRPDDYGYTF. The CDR3 DNA reads TGCGCCAGCAGCCAAGATCGGCCAGACGACTATGGCTACACCTTC.